The 9 T cell receptor beta chains below were found in one sample sequenced in a study of blood T cell repertoires in COVID-19. Method: immunoSEQ multiplex PCR; TCRdb's copy keeps in-frame clones and lacks some. The profile covers approximately 200,000 clones, with 85% to 90% appearing a single time and 0.95% to 1.5% taken by the ten largest. Sequencing used PBMCs or T cells enriched from blood (not recorded which). The receptors here all came from a man under 40 who had recovered from COVID-19.

In DNA, the CDR3 is TGCGCCAGCAGCCAAGAAATAGGCGGAACCTACGAGCAGTACTTC. Translating gives CASSQEIGGTYEQYF. The chain recombines TRBV4-3 with TRBJ2-7; D is unresolved. Trimming pared 0 bases from V and 2 bases from J, leaving 11 bases between. In germline, CDR1 is LGHNA, CDR2 YSLEER. CDR3 size: 15 residues.

This clone was found once. V usage is TRBV25-1 and J usage is TRBJ1-4; 7 positions agree with TRBD1. Germline loops: CDR1 MGHDK, CDR2 SYGVNS. The V segment lost 4 bases and the J segment 6 bases; nucleotides outside the gene matches: 5. The CDR3 is made up of 14 amino acids. CDR3 loop: CASSGYGTDEKLFF. CDR3 sequence (DNA): TGTGCCAGCAGTGGATACGGGACAGATGAAAAACTGTTTTTT. Filled out from reference TRBV25-1 and TRBJ1-4, the complete variable domain reads EADIYQTPRYLVIGTGKKITLECSQTMGHDKMYWYQQDPGMELHLIHYSYGVNSTEKGDLSSESTVSRIRTEHFPLTLESARPSHTSQYLCASSGYGTDEKLFFGSGTQLSVL.

The chain joins TRBV7-6 to TRBJ2-1; TRBD2 matches at 8 bases. The CDR3 loop spans 16 amino acids. Germline V lookup: CDR1 SGHVS, CDR2 FNYEAQ. Germline trimming cut 1 base from V and 7 bases from J; bases unmatched to any gene: 9. The CDR3 reads CASSLVLLAGRNEQFF. In DNA, the CDR3 is TGTGCCAGCAGCTTAGTTCTCCTAGCGGGTCGGAATGAGCAGTTCTTC.

This rearrangement joins TRBV7-6 to TRBJ2-7; 7 bases agree with TRBD2. J was trimmed by 5 bases and V by 1 base; bases with no gene match: 8. The CDR3 consists of 15 residues. Per the germline V gene, CDR1 is SGHVS and CDR2 is FNYEAQ. CDR3 DNA: TGTGCCAGCAGCTTAGGGGGAGGGCCGATTGACGAGCAGTACTTC. This gives the protein CASSLGGGPIDEQYF.

This CDR3 is CASSDSVYSGEQYF. CDR3 DNA sequence: TGTGCCAGTAGCGATAGCGTTTATTCCGGCGAGCAGTACTTC. V is TRBV19 and J is TRBJ2-7, with a possible D match to TRBD2 (5 bases). V was shortened by 6 bases and J by 6 bases, with 18 bases between the two germline ends. Germline V gene data show CDR1 as LNHDA and CDR2 as SQIVND (reference sequence). The CDR3 is 14 residues long.

V is TRBV5-6 and J is TRBJ2-6; D is possibly TRBD1 (5 bases). The CDR3 is made up of 17 amino acids. Trimming took off 4 bases at V and 4 bases at J, with 18 bases between the two ends. Per the germline V gene, CDR1 is SGHDT and CDR2 is YYEEEE. CDR3 region: CASSVTQGLWGANVLTF. DNA of the CDR3: TGTGCCAGCAGCGTGACTCAGGGTTTGTGGGGGGCCAACGTCCTGACTTTC.

The V and J genes are TRBV4-3 and TRBJ2-2; no clear D gene. The CDR3 is made up of 13 amino acids. CDR1 is LGHNA, CDR2 YSLEER, per germline. V lost 5 bases and J 7 bases, leaving 11 bases between the germline ends. The CDR3 nucleotides are TGCGCCAGCAGCTTACTCACGGGCGGGGAGCTGTTTTTT. It yields the protein CASSLLTGGELFF.

The chain joins TRBV28 to TRBJ1-3; D is unresolved. Between the trimmed V and J ends, which lost 2 bases and 4 bases, there was a span of 9 bases. CDR3 size: 14 residues. Germline V gene lookup returns CDR1 MDHEN and CDR2 SYDVKM. The CDR3 DNA follows: TGTGCCAGCAGTTTAGGACTGAAAGGAAACACCATATATTTT. This encodes CASSLGLKGNTIYF.

V is TRBV5-1 and J is TRBJ2-7; perhaps TRBD2 as D (6 bases). The CDR3 totals 14 residues. The V end lost 5 bases, the J end lost 5 bases, and 17 bases lay between the germline ends. From germline, CDR1 is SGHRS and CDR2 YFSETQ. The CDR3 nucleotides are TGCGCCAGCAGACCGATCACCGCGGGGAACGAGCAGTACTTC. This codes for CASRPITAGNEQYF.